One sample yielded the 31 T cell receptor beta chains listed below, sequenced in a study of blood T cell repertoires in COVID-19 (dated by TCRdb to 2020 to 2021). The protocol used for the library was the immunoSEQ multiplex PCR assay. The clones in this table, taken by TCRdb from immuneACCESS, are in-frame only. Not every clone is retained; where verified, under half of the shortfall comes from an unresolved V gene, and the cause of the rest is unknown. This sample lists fewer than 15,000 clones; over 80% were detected once. The ten most abundant clones make up 32% of the sample. Sequencing was done on a sample of peripheral blood. These receptors originate from a man between 45 and 60 years old with active COVID-19.

The rearrangement links TRBV6-5 to TRBJ2-5; tentative D call: TRBD2 (6 bases). CDR1 MNHEY and CDR2 SVGAGI come from the germline V gene. CDR3 size: 14 residues. The V gene lost 5 bases and the J gene lost 3 bases, with 13 bases spanning the gap. Here the CDR3 reads CASSTQGGEETQYF. CDR3 in DNA: TGTGCCAGCAGTACCCAGGGAGGAGAAGAGACCCAGTACTTC.

The chain employs TRBV15 and TRBJ1-4; 8 nucleotides match TRBD1. Germline loops: CDR1 LNHNV, CDR2 YYDKDF (reference sequence). With V trimmed by 1 base and J by 6 bases, 10 bases remained unmatched. The CDR3 sequence is 17 residues long. Here the CDR3 DNA reads TGTGCCACCAGCAGAGGGGTGGGGGACAGGAGGCATGAAAAACTGTTTTTT. As protein: CATSRGVGDRRHEKLFF.

The V and J genes are TRBV28 and TRBJ2-7; 11 bases are shared with TRBD2. Germline CDR1 reads MDHEN; CDR2 reads SYDVKM. The CDR3 contains 15 residues. Trimming cost V 5 bases and J 3 bases; bases outside gene matches: 6. The chain's CDR3 is CASSLPGLADYEQYF. The CDR3 DNA sequence: TGTGCCAGCAGTCTACCGGGACTAGCGGACTACGAGCAGTACTTC.

The chain links TRBV5-1 to TRBJ2-5, with a tentative D call TRBD1 (5 bases). V dropped 0 bases and J dropped 2 bases, with 11 bases sitting between them. The CDR3 extends over 15 amino acids. CDR1 is SGHRS and CDR2 is YFSETQ in the germline V gene. The CDR3 bases are TGCGCCAGCAGCTTGGTTGGGGCTCAACAAGAGACCCAGTACTTC. Its protein is CASSLVGAQQETQYF.

The CDR3 region is CASSVEGLANEQFF. The CDR3 nucleotides read TGTGCCAGCAGCGTAGAGGGACTAGCGAATGAGCAGTTCTTC. The V call is TRBV9, the J call TRBJ2-1, with TRBD2 identical over 10 bases. The CDR3 length is 14 residues. Germline CDR1 and CDR2: SGDLS and YYNGEE. V trimming: 0 bases; J trimming: 7 bases; junction bases outside the gene matches: 1.

The CDR3 sequence is CAWRARTSGRYLVDNEQFF. Written as DNA, the CDR3 is TGTGCCTGGAGAGCTCGGACTAGCGGGAGGTATTTAGTTGACAATGAGCAGTTCTTC. J is TRBJ2-1 and V is TRBV30; 14 nucleotides agree with TRBD2. The CDR3 runs 19 residues. V lost 3 bases and J lost 5; bases outside the gene matches: 15. Germline CDR1 reads GTSNPN; CDR2 reads SVGIG (reference sequence).

This rearrangement joins TRBV6-5 to TRBJ2-2, with 8 bases matching TRBD1. CDR3 size: 15 residues. Germline CDR1 MNHEY, CDR2 SVGAGI. The J segment lost 4 bases and the V segment lost 6 bases, leaving 7 bases of the junction unmatched. Here the CDR3 reads CASSALTGATGELFF. In DNA form, the CDR3 reads TGTGCCAGCAGCGCACTGACAGGGGCCACCGGGGAGCTGTTTTTT.

The rearrangement joins TRBV6-4 to TRBJ1-6; the match to TRBD1 covers 7 bases. V lost 5 bases, J lost 0 bases, and 13 bases stayed unmatched. Germline-derived CDR1 and CDR2 are MRHNA and SNTAGT. The CDR3 totals 19 residues. The CDR3 region has the DNA TGTGCCAGCAGTCACGGGACAGCCTCAGAGAGCTCCTATAATTCACCCCTCCACTTT. It is translated as CASSHGTASESSYNSPLHF.

The chain couples TRBV19 to TRBJ1-3; a weak D match, TRBD1 (6 bases). V was trimmed by 4 bases and J by 2 bases, leaving 9 bases between them. The CDR3 is 14 amino acids. Germline assignment: CDR1 LNHDA and CDR2 SQIVND (reference sequence). CDR3 in amino acids: CASSRGGAGNTIYF. For the CDR3, the DNA is TGTGCCAGTAGTAGGGGGGGCGCTGGAAACACCATATATTTT.

This clone was picked up one time. The chain carries TRBV19 and TRBJ2-5, with D possibly being TRBD1 (6 bases). Trimming left V 3 bases short and J 6 bases short, with 14 bases between. Germline CDR1 reads LNHDA; CDR2 reads SQIVND (reference sequence). The CDR3 length is 14 residues. The chain's CDR3 is CASSMGQGWKTQYF. CDR3 nucleotide sequence: TGTGCCAGTAGTATGGGTCAGGGGTGGAAGACCCAGTACTTC.

This sequence joins TRBV9 and TRBJ2-1, with D unresolved. Deletions cut 2 bases from V and 8 bases from J, with 14 bases between. This CDR3 is built from 14 residues. Germline V CDR1 and CDR2: SGDLS, YYNGEE. As DNA, the CDR3 is TGTGCCAGCAGCGTCAACAAGCAGGCGCATGAGCAGTTCTTC. It translates to CASSVNKQAHEQFF.

The chain's CDR3 is CASSLASASRNYEQYF. In DNA form, the CDR3 reads TGTGCCAGCAGCTTGGCCTCAGCTAGCCGAAACTACGAGCAGTACTTC. The chain combines TRBV5-5 with TRBJ2-7; D might be TRBD2 (5 bases). The germline V gene has CDR1 SGHKS and CDR2 YYEKEE (reference sequence). The CDR3 runs to 16 residues. V was cut by 0 bases and J by 3 bases, with 16 bases left in between.

This rearrangement joins TRBV7-8 to TRBJ1-5; 12 positions agree with TRBD1. The CDR3 has 15 amino acids. Germline trimming cut 6 bases from V and 7 bases from J; bases unmatched to any gene: 7. Germline V gives CDR1 SGHVS, CDR2 FQNEAQ. Here the CDR3 reads CASSRGQGAGQPQHF. CDR3 nucleotide sequence: TGTGCCAGCAGTCGGGGACAGGGGGCAGGGCAGCCCCAGCATTTT.

A remark on this clone: A junction boundary mismatches the germline segment, possibly from a read error. This chain connects TRBV4-1 to TRBJ2-2, with 10 nucleotides matching TRBD1. Germline CDR1 MGHRA, CDR2 YSYEKL. CDR3 length: 13 residues. The CDR3 loop is CAGRQGAGGELFF. The CDR3 bases are TGCGCCGGCAGACAGGGGGCTGGCGGGGAGCTGTTTTTT.

By proportion, this clone is medium-sized (0.01 to 0.1%). This chain connects TRBV19 to TRBJ2-1, with D tentatively TRBD2 (6 bases). The V gene lost 1 base and the J gene lost 10 bases, with 11 bases spanning the gap. Germline CDR1 is LNHDA and CDR2 is SQIVND (reference sequence). The length of the CDR3 is 13 residues. As DNA, the CDR3 is TGTGCCAGTAGTATAGGGAGGGACGAAGAGCAGTTCTTC. The encoded protein is CASSIGRDEEQFF.

This clone was picked up one time. V is TRBV7-2 and J is TRBJ1-1, with D uncertain. CDR1 is SGHTA and CDR2 is FQGNSA in the germline V gene. V was pared by 0 bases and J by 2 bases, with 4 bases between. This CDR3 contains 13 residues. CDR3 region: CASSLARNTEAFF. DNA of the CDR3: TGTGCCAGCAGCTTAGCGCGAAACACTGAAGCTTTCTTT.

The chain recombines TRBV28 with TRBJ2-2, with 12 positions matching TRBD2. The CDR3 totals 18 residues. From germline, CDR1 is MDHEN and CDR2 SYDVKM. The V segment lost 7 bases and the J segment 3 bases; nucleotides outside the gene matches: 12. CDR3 sequence: CASTMLAGGPKDTGELFF. CDR3 bases: TGTGCCAGCACCATGCTAGCGGGAGGGCCTAAGGACACCGGGGAGCTGTTTTTT.

The sample holds one count of this clone. V usage is TRBV5-4 and J usage is TRBJ2-7; D perhaps matches TRBD1 (5 bases). The germline V gene has CDR1 SGHNT and CDR2 YYREEE (reference sequence). This CDR3 is built from 13 residues. V shed 2 bases and J shed 5 bases, with 11 bases lying between them. The CDR3 DNA follows: TGTGCCAGCAGCTTTCTAGTGACAGACGAGCAGTACTTC. This encodes CASSFLVTDEQYF.

The chain has TRBV7-9 and TRBJ2-1; the match to TRBD2 covers 8 bases. The V gene's germline CDR1 is SEHNR and CDR2 FQNEAQ (reference sequence). The ends lost 5 bases at V and 0 bases at J; junction bases unmatched: 6. The CDR3 contains 16 residues. The CDR3 DNA reads TGTGCCAGCAGCCCTTGGAGCGGGAGCTCCTACAATGAGCAGTTCTTC. Protein sequence: CASSPWSGSSYNEQFF.

CDR3 in amino acids: CASRIKQSSYNEQFF. In DNA, the CDR3 is TGTGCCAGCAGGATCAAACAGAGCTCCTACAATGAGCAGTTCTTC. The rearrangement joins TRBV27 to TRBJ2-1; D gene unclear. This CDR3 spans 15 amino acids. CDR1 MNHEY and CDR2 SMNVEV come from the germline V gene (reference sequence). V was trimmed by 6 bases and J by 0 bases, leaving 12 bases between them.

This chain's CDR3 is CASSSDRLGYNEQFF. CDR3 coding DNA: TGCGCCAGCAGCTCGGACAGGTTGGGATACAATGAGCAGTTCTTC. The J gene is TRBJ2-1, the V gene TRBV5-1; 7 positions agree with TRBD1. V was pared by 3 bases and J by 4 bases, with 7 bases of the junction left unmatched. The CDR3 has 15 residues. CDR1 is SGHRS and CDR2 is YFSETQ in the germline V gene. Looking up the rest from reference TRBV5-1 and TRBJ2-1 gives the full variable domain: KAGVTQTPRYLIKTRGQQVTLSCSPISGHRSVSWYQQTPGQGLQFLFEYFSETQRNKGNFPGRFSGRQFSNSRSEMNVSTLELGDSALYLCASSSDRLGYNEQFFGPGTRLTVL.

The J gene is TRBJ2-7, the V gene TRBV9; tentative D call: TRBD2 (6 bases). With 0 bases removed from V and 4 bases from J, the gap between germline ends came to 17 bases. The CDR3 has 16 amino acids. The germline V gene has CDR1 SGDLS and CDR2 YYNGEE. CDR3 DNA: TGTGCCAGCAGCGTAGGGAGAACGGACTACCGGTACGAGCAGTACTTC. Its protein is CASSVGRTDYRYEQYF.

This clone showed up just a few times. The rearrangement links TRBV10-3 to TRBJ2-7; 7 bases are a match to TRBD1. Per germline, CDR1 ENHRY and CDR2 SYGVKD. This CDR3 is built from 13 residues. With 6 bases clipped from V and 0 bases from J, the junction kept 2 bases outside the gene matches. The CDR3 loop reads CAIRWDSSYEQYF. CDR3 coding DNA: TGTGCCATCAGATGGGACAGCTCCTACGAGCAGTACTTC.

The chain recombines TRBV5-8 with TRBJ2-7; D call uncertain. The V gene's germline CDR1 is SGHTS and CDR2 YDEGEE. The CDR3 extends over 14 amino acids. Trimming pared 1 base from V and 2 bases from J, leaving 10 bases between. The CDR3 region is CASSLFYSTYEQYF. The CDR3 coding sequence is TGTGCCAGCAGCTTGTTTTACTCGACCTACGAGCAGTACTTC.

CDR3: CASSSQGRETQYF. In nucleotides, the CDR3 is TGTGCCAGCAGTTCACAGGGCAGAGAGACCCAGTACTTC. This chain links TRBV6-5 with TRBJ2-5; a weak D match, TRBD1 (6 bases). This CDR3 region has 13 residues. Trimming took off 4 bases at V and 4 bases at J, with 10 bases between the two ends. Germline CDR1 reads MNHEY; CDR2 reads SVGAGI.

This chain joins TRBV5-4 and TRBJ2-1, with D perhaps matching TRBD2 (6 bases). V was trimmed by 0 bases and J by 4 bases, leaving 14 bases between them. The germline CDR1 and CDR2 sequences are SGHNT and YYREEE (reference sequence). The CDR3 totals 16 residues. The CDR3: CASSLGDGRAYNEQFF. For the CDR3, the DNA is TGTGCCAGCAGCTTGGGAGACGGGAGAGCTTACAATGAGCAGTTCTTC.

This sequence joins TRBV6-4 and TRBJ1-2; no clear D gene. From germline, CDR1 is MRHNA and CDR2 SNTAGT. V was trimmed by 6 bases and J by 0 bases, leaving 11 bases between them. The CDR3 totals 14 residues. CDR3 loop: CASSQTYTNYGYTF. The CDR3 nucleotides read TGTGCCAGCAGCCAGACATATACTAACTATGGCTACACCTTC.

This chain uses TRBV19 with TRBJ2-2; 13 bases are shared with TRBD2. Trimming removed 6 bases from V and 0 bases from J; junction bases left unmatched: 4. Per germline, CDR1 LNHDA and CDR2 SQIVND (reference sequence). The CDR3 has 17 residues. CDR3 DNA: TGTGCCAGTAGACCGGGACTAGCGGGGACGAACACCGGGGAGCTGTTTTTT. Its translation: CASRPGLAGTNTGELFF. Together with reference TRBV19 and TRBJ2-2, the CDR3 gives the full variable domain: DGGITQSPKYLFRKEGQNVTLSCEQNLNHDAMYWYRQDPGQGLRLIYYSQIVNDFQKGDIAEGYSVSREKKESFPLTVTSAQKNPTAFYLCASRPGLAGTNTGELFFGEGSRLTVL.

This chain joins TRBV27 and TRBJ2-7; 7 bases line up with TRBD1. The germline V gene encodes CDR1 MNHEY and CDR2 SMNVEV (reference sequence). This CDR3 is 15 amino acids long. The ends lost 6 bases at V and 6 bases at J; junction bases unmatched: 14. CDR3 protein: CASSHTGASPLEQYF. Here the CDR3 DNA reads TGTGCCAGCAGCCACACAGGGGCTTCTCCCCTCGAGCAGTACTTC.

V usage is TRBV29-1 and J usage is TRBJ2-1; 14 bases match TRBD2. CDR3 length: 18 amino acids. Per germline, CDR1 SQVTM and CDR2 ANQGSEA. The ends lost 1 base at V and 7 bases at J; junction bases unmatched: 12. CDR3 residues: CSVEGLAGGSTILNEQFF. CDR3 sequence (DNA): TGCAGCGTTGAAGGACTAGCGGGAGGGTCTACAATACTAAATGAGCAGTTCTTC.

This chain links TRBV27 with TRBJ2-1; TRBD2 matches 8 bases. The CDR3 has 16 amino acids. Germline CDR1 MNHEY, CDR2 SMNVEV (reference sequence). Unmatched junction bases numbered 15, after V lost 6 bases and J lost 8 bases. The CDR3 sequence is CASSSRTSGLNDEQFF. The CDR3 DNA sequence: TGTGCCAGCAGCTCCCGAACTAGCGGCCTTAATGATGAGCAGTTCTTC.